The 8 T cell receptor beta chains reported below all come from one sample, sequenced in a study of shared clonotypes between healthy human individuals. Sequencing used immunoSEQ multiplex PCR; TCRdb keeps in-frame clones, though not all of them. Here the sample spans approximately 2.3 million clones, roughly 93% being singletons. The sample taken for sequencing was naive CD4+ T cells from PBMCs. As to subset: CD45RA+ positively selected. Receptor source: a young man in good health. Some clones in this sample may be carry-over from other donors' samples.

The V and J genes are TRBV5-1 and TRBJ2-1; 11 bases fit TRBD2. The CDR3 consists of 16 residues. J was trimmed by 5 bases and V by 4 bases; bases with no gene match: 8. CDR1 and CDR2 (germline): SGHRS, YFSETQ. CDR3 in amino acids: CASSMIAGGPNNEQFF. The CDR3 coding sequence is TGCGCCAGCAGCATGATAGCGGGAGGGCCCAACAATGAGCAGTTCTTC.

This chain uses TRBV7-2 with TRBJ1-2, with 7 bases fitting TRBD1. V lost 3 bases to trimming and J lost 1 base; unmatched junction nucleotides: 5. This CDR3 is 15 amino acids long. The V gene's germline CDR1 is SGHTA and CDR2 FQGNSA. In nucleotides, the CDR3 is TGTGCCAGCAGCTTGGGGACAGCCGGTAACTATGGCTACACCTTC. Its translation: CASSLGTAGNYGYTF.

The genes are TRBV12-2 and TRBJ2-7; TRBD2 is the table's D call and was not checked against the DNA. TRBV12-2 is a pseudogene. The CDR3 contains 19 residues. The CDR3 bases are TGTGCAAGTCGCTTAGCGCGGTCTAGCGGGAGGGACTTCTCCTACGAGCAGTACTTC. Amino acid sequence: CASRLARSSGRDFSYEQYF.

This clone was observed a single time. The V gene is TRBV29-1, the J gene TRBJ2-5, with TRBD2 as a possible D gene (5 bases). The J call may be incorrect, as the DNA end agrees better with TRBJ2-7. The germline V gene encodes CDR1 SQVTM and CDR2 ANQGSEA. The length of the CDR3 is 11 residues. CDR3 in DNA: TGCAGCGTTGGGGAGCGTTACGAGCAGTACTTC. This gives the protein CSVGERYEQYF.

This clone has a handful of counts. The J gene is TRBJ1-1, the V gene TRBV30, with TRBD1 as a possible D gene (6 bases). Germline V CDR1 and CDR2: GTSNPN, SVGIG (reference sequence). The CDR3 length is 12 residues. The V gene lost 2 bases and the J gene lost 11 bases, with 15 bases spanning the gap. CDR3 sequence (DNA): TGTGCCTGGAGTCGACAGGACAGTTGGGCTTTCTTT. This gives the protein CAWSRQDSWAFF.

The chain links TRBV19 to TRBJ1-1; no firm D call. Deletions cut 6 bases from V and 7 bases from J, with 15 bases between. There are 13 residues in the CDR3. The germline gives CDR1 LNHDA, CDR2 SQIVND (reference sequence). CDR3 sequence reads: CASRGSLVLEAFF. The DNA for the CDR3 is TGTGCCAGTAGGGGAAGCTTGGTTCTTGAAGCTTTCTTT. The full variable domain, with the rest looked up from reference TRBV19 and TRBJ1-1, is DGGITQSPKYLFRKEGQNVTLSCEQNLNHDAMYWYRQDPGQGLRLIYYSQIVNDFQKGDIAEGYSVSREKKESFPLTVTSAQKNPTAFYLCASRGSLVLEAFFGQGTRLTVV.

The chain couples TRBV28 to TRBJ1-1; 7 bases map to TRBD1. V dropped 7 bases and J dropped 1; count of bases not matched to a gene: 15. This CDR3 is built from 17 residues. Germline CDR1 and CDR2: MDHEN and SYDVKM. CDR3 region: CASTIRRDRRKNTEAFF. The DNA for the CDR3 is TGTGCCAGCACAATTAGAAGGGACAGAAGAAAGAACACTGAAGCTTTCTTT.

The chain recombines TRBV28 with TRBJ2-2, with TRBD1 matching over 9 bases. The CDR3 runs 13 residues. V shed 2 bases and J 13 bases; nucleotides not matched to a gene: 5. The germline V gene has CDR1 MDHEN and CDR2 SYDVKM. CDR3 bases: TGTGCCAGCAGTTTACTCTTGGGACAGGGGCTGTTTTTT. It codes for CASSLLLGQGLFF.